The 24 T cell receptor beta chains presented below share a single source sample, sequenced in a study of OX40 agonist ivuxolimab in advanced cancers. The method was immunoSEQ multiplex PCR; TCRdb's version includes in-frame clones alone and lacks a portion of them. The sample records about 68,000 clones, about nine tenths being singletons. The sample consisted of CD4+ or CD8+ T cells sorted from blood, taken in a trial of the OX40 agonist ivuxolimab. Source of these receptors: an adult with an advanced solid tumor such as melanoma, head and neck, liver or kidney cancer.

The chain carries TRBV11-1 and TRBJ2-7, with D perhaps matching TRBD1 (5 bases). CDR1 is SGHAT and CDR2 is FQDESV in the germline V gene (reference sequence). The CDR3 consists of 14 residues. V was shortened by 3 bases and J by 2 bases, with 11 bases between the two germline ends. The CDR3 DNA reads TGTGCCAGCAGCTTGACAGTCTCACCCTACGAGCAGTACTTC. This gives the protein CASSLTVSPYEQYF.

The V call is TRBV11-1, the J call TRBJ2-2; a weak D match, TRBD1 (6 bases). With 5 bases removed from V and 4 bases from J, the gap between germline ends came to 11 bases. This CDR3 has 14 amino acids. CDR1 and CDR2 from the germline V gene are SGHAT and FQDESV (reference sequence). The CDR3 region is CASSKQGFTGELFF. CDR3 sequence (DNA): TGTGCCAGCAGCAAACAGGGTTTCACCGGGGAGCTGTTTTTT.

V usage is TRBV7-9 and J usage is TRBJ2-3; D is unclear. The V end was cut by 5 bases, the J end by 5 bases, with 11 bases between. The CDR3 is 13 residues long. Germline V gene data show CDR1 as SEHNR and CDR2 as FQNEAQ (reference sequence). CDR3 DNA sequence: TGTGCCAGCAGCAAGGCGGTAGGAGATACGCAGTATTTT. Translated: CASSKAVGDTQYF.

The chain is built from TRBV4-1 and TRBJ2-5, with 8 positions matching TRBD2. Germline V gene data show CDR1 as MGHRA and CDR2 as YSYEKL. This CDR3 spans 16 amino acids. With 0 bases clipped from V and 5 bases from J, the junction kept 8 bases outside the gene matches. CDR3: CASSQDAGRAGETQYF. CDR3 coding DNA: TGCGCCAGCAGCCAAGACGCCGGGAGGGCCGGGGAGACCCAGTACTTC.

As to this clone: At one end the junction does not follow the germline gene, possibly because of a read error. V usage is TRBV12-5 and J usage is TRBJ2-3; D is unresolved. This CDR3 comprises 9 residues. Germline CDR1 LGHNT, CDR2 FRNRAP. As DNA, the CDR3 is TGTGCTGGTGGGTATACGCAGTATTTT. It translates to CAGGYTQYF.

The rearrangement joins TRBV6-1 to TRBJ2-7, with D perhaps matching TRBD1 (5 bases). The V end was cut by 5 bases, the J end by 5 bases, with 16 bases between. The germline V gene encodes CDR1 MNHNS and CDR2 SASEGT. This CDR3 has 14 residues. The CDR3 loop is CASSPNRMSHEQYF. CDR3 bases: TGTGCCAGCAGTCCGAACAGGATGTCTCACGAGCAGTACTTC.

The chain uses TRBV9 and TRBJ1-2; tentative D call: TRBD1 (5 bases). Trimming removed 0 bases from V and 5 bases from J, with 17 bases in between. The CDR3 totals 16 residues. CDR1 and CDR2 from the germline V gene are SGDLS and YYNGEE. The CDR3 nucleotides are TGTGCCAGCAGCGTAGGAGCAGGGATCGCGGGGTATGGCTACACCTTC. It translates to CASSVGAGIAGYGYTF.

V is TRBV7-9 and J is TRBJ2-1, with a possible D match to TRBD2 (7 bases). The CDR3 sequence is 15 residues long. Germline CDR1 reads SEHNR; CDR2 reads FQNEAQ (reference sequence). The ends were cut back, 5 bases at V and 6 bases at J, with 17 bases in the middle. This CDR3 reads CASSPRGGSTNEQFF. The CDR3 bases are TGTGCCAGCAGCCCAAGGGGGGGCTCAACCAATGAGCAGTTCTTC.

The count of this clone is one. The V and J genes are TRBV30 and TRBJ1-2; tentatively, D is TRBD1 (5 bases). CDR1 and CDR2 from the germline V gene are GTSNPN and SVGIG (reference sequence). The CDR3 totals 13 residues. Trimming removed 5 bases at V and 8 bases at J, with 18 bases between. In nucleotides, the CDR3 is TGTGCCTGGGTGGGGGGGGATATACTCGGCTACACCTTC. Translating it yields CAWVGGDILGYTF. The full variable domain, completed using reference TRBV30 and TRBJ1-2, is SQTIHQWPATLVQPVGSPLSLECTVEGTSNPNLYWYRQAAGRGLQLLFYSVGIGQISSEVPQNLSASRPQDRQFILSSKKLLLSDSGFYLCAWVGGDILGYTFGSGTRLTVV.

This clone was counted a single time. V gene TRBV6-4 combines with J gene TRBJ2-3; D call uncertain. V was trimmed by 0 bases and J by 2 bases, leaving 12 bases between them. CDR1 and CDR2 from the germline V gene are MRHNA and SNTAGT. The CDR3 is 16 residues long. CDR3 amino acids: CASSDSFSLNTDTQYF. DNA of the CDR3: TGTGCCAGCAGTGACTCGTTCAGCCTCAACACAGATACGCAGTATTTT.

The CDR3 spells CATSRGPLLAGGQNEQFF. The CDR3 nucleotides are TGTGCCACCAGCAGAGGACCCCTCCTAGCGGGGGGGCAGAATGAGCAGTTCTTC. This rearrangement joins TRBV15 to TRBJ2-1; 12 nucleotides agree with TRBD2. CDR3 length equals 18 residues. Germline V CDR1 and CDR2: LNHNV, YYDKDF (reference sequence). J gave up 7 bases and V 1 base, and 11 bases lay outside the gene matches.

This chain connects TRBV6-1 to TRBJ2-7; D is ambiguous. The CDR3 has 12 amino acids. With 5 bases removed from V and 0 bases from J, the gap between germline ends came to 5 bases. CDR1 is MNHNS and CDR2 is SASEGT in the germline V gene. CDR3 DNA sequence: TGTGCCAGCAGTTCCACCTCCTACGAGCAGTACTTC. Its protein product is CASSSTSYEQYF.

The chain joins TRBV7-9 to TRBJ1-1, with D unclear. Germline-derived CDR1 and CDR2 are SEHNR and FQNEAQ (reference sequence). V lost 2 bases, J lost 5 bases, and 18 bases lay in between. The CDR3 length is 16 residues. Here the CDR3 reads CASSLKGKDPRTEAFF. CDR3 bases: TGTGCCAGCAGCTTAAAAGGCAAGGACCCTAGGACTGAAGCTTTCTTT.

The CDR3 DNA reads as TGTGCCATCAGGAGTCTAGCGGGAAACACAGATACGCAGTATTTT. Protein: CAIRSLAGNTDTQYF. V and J are TRBV10-3 and TRBJ2-3; 9 nucleotides align to TRBD2. This CDR3 is 15 amino acids long. CDR1 ENHRY and CDR2 SYGVKD come from the germline V gene. The V and J ends lost 6 bases and 2 bases, in that order; junction bases with no gene match: 6.

This rearrangement joins TRBV5-5 to TRBJ1-5; 8 bases map to TRBD1. CDR3 length: 15 residues. Germline values: CDR1 SGHKS, CDR2 YYEKEE (reference sequence). V shed 4 bases and J 6 bases; nucleotides not matched to a gene: 9. The CDR3 coding sequence is TGTGCCAGCAGCCTCGGGCAGGGGGCTGGTCAGCCCCAGCATTTT. It translates to CASSLGQGAGQPQHF.

This clone appeared a single time. The chain recombines TRBV4-1 with TRBJ2-5; D remains unclear. Trimming shortened V by 0 bases and J by 0 bases, and 8 bases separated the two germline ends. In germline, CDR1 is MGHRA, CDR2 YSYEKL. The CDR3 sequence is 15 residues long. The CDR3 sequence: CASSQEVLYQETQYF. The CDR3 DNA reads as TGCGCCAGCAGCCAAGAGGTATTGTACCAAGAGACCCAGTACTTC.

This chain joins TRBV11-2 and TRBJ2-5; possibly TRBD1 for D (5 bases). Trimming left V 4 bases short and J 2 bases short, with 14 bases between. The V gene's germline CDR1 is SGHAT and CDR2 FQNNGV. The CDR3 loop spans 15 amino acids. The CDR3 DNA sequence: TGTGCCAGCAGCTACCTCGAAGACAGACAAGAGACCCAGTACTTC. This gives the protein CASSYLEDRQETQYF.

This rearrangement joins TRBV19 to TRBJ2-5; tentatively, D is TRBD1 (5 bases). The DNA end lines up better with TRBJ2-7; the J call may be wrong. Germline V gene data show CDR1 as LNHDA and CDR2 as SQIVND (reference sequence). CDR3 length equals 16 residues. CDR3 sequence (DNA): TGTGCCAGTAGTATCCGCGTGGGCAGGGCTACCTACGAGCAGTACTTC. It yields the protein CASSIRVGRATYEQYF.

This chain links TRBV19 with TRBJ2-2; 10 bases agree with TRBD2. The CDR3 spans 20 residues. The ends lost 5 bases at V and 3 bases at J; junction bases unmatched: 18. Germline assignment: CDR1 LNHDA and CDR2 SQIVND (reference sequence). CDR3 DNA: TGTGCCAGTAGTCAGTCAGTCCTAGCGGGAGAAGTTGTGTACACCGGGGAGCTGTTTTTT. As protein: CASSQSVLAGEVVYTGELFF.

The chain employs TRBV19 and TRBJ1-5; D unresolved. The CDR3 covers 13 residues. Per germline, CDR1 LNHDA and CDR2 SQIVND (reference sequence). V was shortened by 3 bases and J by 6 bases, with 9 bases between the two germline ends. CDR3 sequence: CASSISGPQPQHF. As DNA, the CDR3 is TGTGCCAGTAGTATTTCAGGACCTCAGCCCCAGCATTTT.

The DNA of the CDR3 is TGTGCCAGCAGTTACAACTCAGTGGGCTCGCAAAATGAGCAGTTCTTC. Residues: CASSYNSVGSQNEQFF. The chain joins TRBV6-5 to TRBJ2-1; D is undetermined. V lost 2 bases and J lost 7, with 18 bases in between. This CDR3 comprises 16 residues. Germline CDR1 is MNHEY and CDR2 is SVGAGI.

This clone was recorded a few times. The same CDR3 also results from other DNA sequences found in this sample. The rearrangement links TRBV7-9 to TRBJ1-2, with D uncertain. Per germline, CDR1 SEHNR and CDR2 FQNEAQ (reference sequence). The length of the CDR3 is 15 residues. Trimming pared 3 bases from V and 8 bases from J, leaving 19 bases between. This chain's CDR3 is CASSFAADLLRGYTF. In DNA, the CDR3 is TGTGCCAGCAGCTTCGCGGCAGATCTTCTTCGGGGCTACACCTTC.

The V gene is TRBV7-9, the J gene TRBJ1-1, with a possible D match to TRBD1 (5 bases). The CDR3 runs 16 residues. CDR1 and CDR2 (germline): SEHNR, FQNEAQ (reference sequence). Trimming took 6 bases from V and 0 from J, leaving 17 bases between them. This CDR3 is CASSLSWGFMNTEAFF. The CDR3 nucleotides are TGTGCCAGCAGTCTTAGTTGGGGGTTCATGAACACTGAAGCTTTCTTT.

The rearrangement links TRBV11-1 to TRBJ2-1, with 9 bases matching TRBD2. Germline V gene data show CDR1 as SGHAT and CDR2 as FQDESV (reference sequence). The CDR3 spans 15 residues. V was pared by 3 bases and J by 0 bases, with 0 bases of the junction left unmatched. Written as DNA, the CDR3 is TGTGCCAGCAGCTTTAGCGGGAGCTCCTACAATGAGCAGTTCTTC. Translated: CASSFSGSSYNEQFF.